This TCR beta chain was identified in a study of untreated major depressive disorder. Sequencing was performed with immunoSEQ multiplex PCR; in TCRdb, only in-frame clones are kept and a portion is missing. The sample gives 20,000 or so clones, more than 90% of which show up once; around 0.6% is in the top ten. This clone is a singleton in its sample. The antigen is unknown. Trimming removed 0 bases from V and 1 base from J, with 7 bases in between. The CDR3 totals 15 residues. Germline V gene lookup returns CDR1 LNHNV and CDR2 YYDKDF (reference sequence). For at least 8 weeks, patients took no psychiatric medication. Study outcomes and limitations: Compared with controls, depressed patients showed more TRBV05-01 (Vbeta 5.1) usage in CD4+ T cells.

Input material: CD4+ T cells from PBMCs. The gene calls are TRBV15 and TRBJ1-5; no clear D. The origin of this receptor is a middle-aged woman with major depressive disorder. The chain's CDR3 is CATSRDPGSNQPQHF. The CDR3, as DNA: TGTGCCACCAGCAGAGATCCGGGGAGCAATCAGCCCCAGCATTTT.